This T cell receptor (beta chain) was sequenced during a study of cytomegalovirus exposure and HLA in healthy donors. Study-wide findings and caveats: A later look showed TCR association rates differing by HLA locus, highest for DRB1 and lowest for HLA-C. The study recorded 164 TCR beta chains that were cytomegalovirus-associated. TCR beta sequences reportedly predicted most subjects' HLA-A and HLA-B alleles accurately.

A word on this clone: The antigen is not known.

The germline V gene encodes CDR1 SNHLY and CDR2 FYNNEI. Trimming cost V 10 bases and J 4 bases; bases outside gene matches: 7. This CDR3 spans 13 amino acids. The PCR made use of 60 Vbeta and 13 Jbeta primers. Clones were sequenced by immunoSEQ multiplex PCR, and TCRdb holds only the in-frame ones, with some missing. The sample lists approximately 150,000 clones, 77% occurring once. V gene TRBV2 combines with J gene TRBJ2-3; 8 nucleotides align to TRBD2. The material sequenced was PBMCs. This receptor was taken from a female donor in good health and CMV-seronegative. The CDR3 here is CATQGGGPDTQYF. The CDR3 DNA reads as TGTGCCACCCAAGGCGGGGGGCCAGATACGCAGTATTTT.